This TCR beta chain is drawn from a study of blood T cell repertoires in COVID-19 (TCRdb year 2020). Some background on the complete study: Samples covering the acute and convalescent phases of COVID-19 were provided by collaborators in the United States, Italy and Spain. The prospective study material was composed of cDNA or gDNA derived from T cells, B-cell-depleted T cells, or PBMCs. HLA class I and class II types, where available, came from metadata supplied by the sample provider rather than from assay-based typing. The samples were drawn from the first 160 participants of the ongoing ImmuneRACE study and from 1,254 subjects provided by 6 global collaborators. The repertoires were made available in a free public database intended to serve as a resource for research on the immune response to SARS-CoV-2. Subjects who had been exposed to COVID-19, were actively infected with it, or had recovered from it provided the deeply sampled blood TCRbeta repertoires that made up the dataset. The sample metadata nearly always contained a de-identified subject ID, COVID-19 status, age in years and sex.

With respect to this clone: The antigen it recognizes is unknown. Base quality data are lacking; no much larger clone is found one base away.

Broad study findings and their caveats: How much clinical and demographic metadata was included differed by source and by participant, and the metadata was provided uncurated.

Participants in the prospective study were aged about 18 to 95 years, lived in 20 to 25 United States geographic areas, and enrolled through a virtual design. To assign participants to cohorts, the prospective study relied on clinical history that participants themselves reported in a screening survey and a study questionnaire. For ImmuneRACE Cohort 3, a participant was defined as recovered based on two consecutive negative NP/OP PCR tests, clearance by a healthcare professional, or resolution of symptoms. In the prospective study, mobile phlebotomists collected whole blood, serum and a nasopharyngeal or oropharyngeal swab from each participant. Additional blood draws and questionnaires over an approximately 2-month period could optionally be provided by prospective study participants. Prospective study blood samples were shipped either frozen or at room temperature before DNA extraction. CDR1 and CDR2 (SGHTA, FQGNSA) derive from the germline V gene. The CDR3 spans 13 residues, from the cysteine through the phenylalanine. CDR3 DNA only is kept here, 39 bases in frame from base 1. Deletion took 4 bases off V and 5 bases off J, with a span of 11 bases between the germline ends.

TCRbeta CDR3 regions were amplified from genomic DNA by means of the immunoSEQ Assay, a bias-controlled multiplex PCR. The authors processed their data as follows. The number of nucleated cells in each sample was estimated by amplification of reference gene primers within the assay. To quantify the absolute abundance of each unique TCRbeta CDR3 rearrangement, sequence reads were collapsed and filtered. For each sample, productive Simpson clonality was calculated as the square root of Simpson's diversity index over productive rearrangements. TCRdb stores this immuneACCESS table with in-frame sequences only. Part of the clones is absent; in the studies checked, under half of the shortfall reflects unresolved V genes, and no reason is known for the rest. The V and J calls and clone size were taken over from that table, and D and trimming were inferred from the DNA. The sample table holds fewer than 250,000 clones, of which 70% to 90% were seen once. About 10% of the sample is taken by the ten largest.

The rearrangement combines TRBV7-2 with TRBJ1-2; TRBD1 is a possible D gene, resting on 6 matching bases. Sequencing was performed on PBMCs or T cells enriched from blood (not recorded which). This TCR came from a man aged 25-40 years who had recovered from COVID-19. The sequenced DNA: TGTGCCAGCAGCTCGGGACAAACTTATGGCTACACCTTC. This is translated as CASSSGQTYGYTF. Full variable domain (CDR3 extended with the reference TRBV7-2 and TRBJ1-2 proteins): GAGVSQSPSNKVTEKGKDVELRCDPISGHTALYWYRQSLGQGLEFLIYFQGNSAPDKSGLPSDRFSAERTGGSVSTLTIQRTQQEDSAVYLCASSSGQTYGYTFGSGTRLTVV.